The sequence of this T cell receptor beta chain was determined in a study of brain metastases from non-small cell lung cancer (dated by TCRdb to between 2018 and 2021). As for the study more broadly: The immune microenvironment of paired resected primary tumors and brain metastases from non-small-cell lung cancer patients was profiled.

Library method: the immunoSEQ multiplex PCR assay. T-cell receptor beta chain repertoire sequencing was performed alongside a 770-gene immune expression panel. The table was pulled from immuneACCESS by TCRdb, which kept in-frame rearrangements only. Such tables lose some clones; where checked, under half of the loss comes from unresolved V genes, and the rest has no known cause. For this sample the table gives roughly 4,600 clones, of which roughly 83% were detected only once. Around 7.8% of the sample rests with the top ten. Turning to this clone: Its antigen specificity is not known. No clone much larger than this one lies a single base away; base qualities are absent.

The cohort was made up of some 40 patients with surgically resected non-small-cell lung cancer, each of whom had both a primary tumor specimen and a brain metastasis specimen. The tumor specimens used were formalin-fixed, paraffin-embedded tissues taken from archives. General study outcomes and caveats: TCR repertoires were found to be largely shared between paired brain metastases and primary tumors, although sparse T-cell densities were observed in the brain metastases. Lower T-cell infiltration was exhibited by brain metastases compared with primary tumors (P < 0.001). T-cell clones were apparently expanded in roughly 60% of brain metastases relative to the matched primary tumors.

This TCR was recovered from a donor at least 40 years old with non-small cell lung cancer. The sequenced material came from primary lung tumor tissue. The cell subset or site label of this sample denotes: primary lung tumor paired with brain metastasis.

The nucleotide sequence reads TGCAGCGTTTCAGTAGCGGAGACCCAGTACTTC. The resulting protein is CSVSVAETQYF. The V and J segments used are TRBV29-1 and TRBJ2-5; D gene: possibly TRBD2, on 5 matching bases. From the cysteine up to the phenylalanine, the CDR3 has a length of 11 residues. Only the CDR3 region is kept as DNA, spanning 33 bases read in frame from base 1. The junction carries 9 bases between V and J, which are trimmed by 5 bases and 5 bases respectively. CDR1 and CDR2 were assigned from the germline V gene as SQVTM and ANQGSEA.